What follows describes a single TCR beta chain. What it recognizes is unknown. This entry is derived from a study of shared clonotypes between healthy human individuals. About the research overall: Researchers assigned three CD4 naive, three CD4 memory, two CD8 naive and one CD8 memory plate to each donor. Findings and caveats of the study: Apart from blood, nothing was sampled; tissue repertoires likely differ.

Each cell subset's genomic DNA was divided evenly among several immunoSEQ plates. Profiled with immunoSEQ multiplex PCR; TCRdb holds only in-frame clones, not every one. The sample has 2 million to 2.5 million clones; around 93% are singletons. V dropped 1 base and J dropped 0; count of bases not matched to a gene: 9. Germline V gene data show CDR1 as SGHRS and CDR2 as YFSETQ. The CDR3 is made up of 17 amino acids. CD8 cells classed as naive were CD45RO-negative and positively selected for CCR7, excluding terminally differentiated effector memory CD45RA+ cells. The clonotype was recovered from a man aged 18 to 30 in good health. Some clones in this sample may be carry-over from other donors' samples. This chain uses TRBV5-1 with TRBJ2-7, with 8 positions matching TRBD2. The source material was naive CD8+ T cells from PBMCs. Here the CDR3 reads CASSLLSRAGASYEQYF. In nucleotides, the CDR3 is TGCGCCAGCAGCTTGCTAAGTCGAGCGGGAGCCTCCTACGAGCAGTACTTC. Drawing the rest from reference TRBV5-1 and TRBJ2-7, the complete variable domain is KAGVTQTPRYLIKTRGQQVTLSCSPISGHRSVSWYQQTPGQGLQFLFEYFSETQRNKGNFPGRFSGRQFSNSRSEMNVSTLELGDSALYLCASSLLSRAGASYEQYFGPGTRLTVT.